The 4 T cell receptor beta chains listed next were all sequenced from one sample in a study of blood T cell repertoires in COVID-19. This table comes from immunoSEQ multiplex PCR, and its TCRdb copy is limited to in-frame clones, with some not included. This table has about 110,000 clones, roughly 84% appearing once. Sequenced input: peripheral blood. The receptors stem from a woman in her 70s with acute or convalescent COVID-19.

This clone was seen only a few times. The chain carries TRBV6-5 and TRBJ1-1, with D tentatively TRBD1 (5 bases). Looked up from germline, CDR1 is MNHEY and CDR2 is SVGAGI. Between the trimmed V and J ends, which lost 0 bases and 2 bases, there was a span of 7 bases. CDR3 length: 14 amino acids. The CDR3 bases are TGTGCCAGCAGTTACTCGGGACTCAACACTGAAGCTTTCTTT. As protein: CASSYSGLNTEAFF.

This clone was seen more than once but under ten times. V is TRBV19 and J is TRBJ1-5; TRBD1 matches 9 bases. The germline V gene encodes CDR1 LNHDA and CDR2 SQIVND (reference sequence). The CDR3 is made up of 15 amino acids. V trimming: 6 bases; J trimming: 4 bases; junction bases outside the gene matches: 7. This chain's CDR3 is CASRSRDRANQPQHF. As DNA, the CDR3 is TGTGCCAGTAGGTCCCGGGACAGGGCAAATCAGCCCCAGCATTTT.

The CDR3 DNA reads TGTGCCAGCAGCCTAAATACCGGACAGGGTGCTTTCTTT. The encoded protein is CASSLNTGQGAFF. This chain connects TRBV3-1 (or the pseudogene TRBV3-2) to TRBJ1-1, with 8 bases identical to TRBD1. V was pared by 4 bases and J by 11 bases, with 9 bases of the junction left unmatched. Germline lookup yields CDR1 LGHDT and CDR2 YNNKEL (reference sequence). The CDR3 extends over 13 amino acids.

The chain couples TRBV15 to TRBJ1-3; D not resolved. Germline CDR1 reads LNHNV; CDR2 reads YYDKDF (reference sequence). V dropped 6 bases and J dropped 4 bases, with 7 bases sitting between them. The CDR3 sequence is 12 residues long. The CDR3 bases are TGTGCCACCAGTTTATCCGGAAACACCATATATTTT. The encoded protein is CATSLSGNTIYF.